Listed below are T cell receptor beta chains from one sample, sequenced in a study of blood T cells in healthy people across ages. TCRdb itself ran the 5' RACE reads through MiXCR, one entry per CDR3 protein. The profile covers about 1,400,000 distinct CDR3 sequences, with around 39% appearing a single time and less than 8% taken by the ten largest. What was sequenced was blood. These receptors were obtained from a woman aged 18-30 years in good health. The CDR3 runs from the conserved cysteine through the conserved F or W. D genes are given only for firm matches. The size entry is marked missing in some rows and otherwise reads once, few, many or a size class.

V	D	size	J	CDR3	DNA
TRBV20-1	-	-	TRBJ2-3	CSARDFTDTQYF	TGCAGTGCTAGAGATTTCACAGATACGCAGTATTTT
TRBV10-3	-	-	TRBJ2-5	CATSGGWPAETQYF	TGTGCCACCAGTGGGGGGTGGCCGGCAGAGACCCAGTACTTC
TRBV27	TRBD2	few	TRBJ2-3	CATSEAGGPLLTQYF	TGTGCCACCTCAGAAGCGGGAGGGCCATTGTTGACGCAGTATTTT
TRBV20-1	TRBD2	-	TRBJ2-1	CSAQRTSGVNNEQFF	TGCAGTGCCCAGAGGACTAGCGGGGTGAACAATGAGCAGTTCTTC
TRBV3-1	TRBD1	-	TRBJ1-6	CASSENWDSNSPPHF	TGTGCCAGCAGCGAGAATTGGGACAGTAATTCACCCCCCCACTTT
TRBV5-4	TRBD2	few	TRBJ2-5	CASSFGLAEQETQYF	TGTGCCAGCAGCTTCGGCCTAGCGGAACAAGAGACCCAGTACTTC
TRBV7-8	TRBD1	-	TRBJ2-1	CASSERDRAYNEQFF	TGTGCCAGCAGCGAACGGGACAGGGCGTACAATGAGCAGTTCTTC
TRBV7-9	-	-	TRBJ2-1	CASRFSRSPVDEQFF	TGTGCCAGCAGATTCTCAAGGAGCCCGGTTGATGAGCAGTTCTTC
TRBV27	TRBD1	-	TRBJ1-6	CASSLSSTGRNSPLHF	TGTGCCAGCAGTTTATCCTCGACAGGGAGGAACTCACCCCTCCACTTT
TRBV5-1	TRBD1	few	TRBJ2-7	CASSVVPGQGTYEQYF	TGCGCCAGCAGCGTAGTACCGGGACAGGGAACCTACGAGCAGTACTTC
TRBV6-1	TRBD1	once	TRBJ2-7	CASRTGTGIYEQYF	TGTGCCAGCAGGACAGGGACAGGAATCTACGAGCAGTACTTC
TRBV6-5	-	-	TRBJ1-6	CASSYEVFLGNSPLHF	TGTGCCAGCAGTTACGAGGTCTTCCTTGGGAATTCACCCCTCCACTTT
TRBV10-3	-	many	TRBJ2-7	CAISEGGVLEPYEQYF	TGTGCCATCAGTGAGGGAGGGGTACTAGAGCCCTACGAGCAGTACTTC
TRBV14	TRBD2	-	TRBJ2-3	CASSQGRGLTVADTQYF	TGTGCCAGCAGCCAAGGGCGGGGACTAACGGTAGCAGATACGCAGTATTTT
TRBV20-1	-	-	TRBJ2-1	CSARNSGYYNEQFF	TGCAGTGCTAGGAACAGCGGATACTACAATGAGCAGTTCTTC
TRBV20-1	TRBD2	-	TRBJ2-7	CSASGTSDEQYF	TGCAGTGCTTCCGGGACTAGCGACGAGCAGTACTTC
TRBV5-1	-	-	TRBJ2-4	CASSLEGGVKIAKNIQYF	TGCGCCAGCAGCTTGGAAGGGGGAGTCAAAATAGCCAAAAACATTCAGTACTTC
TRBV20-1	TRBD1	-	TRBJ2-3	CSASGTVGTDTQYF	TGCAGTGCTAGCGGGACAGTGGGTACAGATACGCAGTATTTT
TRBV20-1	-	-	TRBJ1-4	CSARGMAGSGNEKLFF	TGCAGTGCTAGAGGGATGGCGGGCAGCGGAAATGAAAAACTGTTTTTT
TRBV6-1	TRBD1	-	TRBJ1-5	CASRTGMGNQPQHF	TGTGCCAGCAGGACAGGGATGGGCAATCAGCCCCAGCATTTT
TRBV29-1	-	many	TRBJ2-5	CSASHGSRETQYF	TGCAGCGCTAGCCACGGTAGCAGGGAGACCCAGTACTTC
TRBV29-1	TRBD1	-	TRBJ2-7	CSAETGRGYEQYF	TGCAGCGCCGAGACAGGGAGAGGCTACGAGCAGTACTTC
TRBV28	-	-	TRBJ1-1	CASSLEKRAFF	TGTGCCAGCAGTTTAGAAAAGAGGGCTTTCTTT
TRBV18	TRBD2	-	TRBJ2-3	CASSPSLAGTADTQYF	TGTGCCAGCTCACCATCTCTAGCGGGAACTGCAGATACGCAGTATTTT
TRBV7-2	TRBD1	few	TRBJ2-3	CASSLDGQGLGDTQYF	TGTGCCAGCAGCTTAGACGGACAGGGGCTGGGTGATACGCAGTATTTT
TRBV12-5	TRBD2	few	TRBJ2-1	CASGLNPGTSVIGEQFF	TGTGCTAGTGGTTTGAACCCCGGGACTAGCGTAATCGGTGAGCAGTTCTTC
TRBV6-6	TRBD1	-	TRBJ1-1	CASSYRRQGAMNTEAFF	TGTGCCAGCAGTTACAGGAGACAGGGGGCGATGAACACTGAAGCTTTCTTT
TRBV6-1	TRBD1	-	TRBJ1-5	CAGSRQGRGSSNQPQHF	TGTGCCGGCAGTCGACAGGGGCGCGGGTCAAGTAATCAGCCCCAGCATTTT
TRBV4-2	-	-	TRBJ1-1	CASSQETVKNTEAFF	TGTGCCAGCAGCCAAGAGACGGTGAAGAACACTGAAGCTTTCTTT
TRBV5-1	-	-	TRBJ1-2	CASSLNPTVNYGYTF	TGCGCCAGCAGCTTGAACCCCACAGTCAACTATGGCTACACCTTC
TRBV15	-	-	TRBJ2-7	CATSRARTAGYEQYF	TGTGCCACCAGCAGAGCAAGGACAGCGGGCTACGAGCAGTACTTC
TRBV6-1	-	few	TRBJ2-7	CASSEVSGYEQYF	TGTGCCAGCAGTGAGGTTAGCGGCTACGAGCAGTACTTC
TRBV9	TRBD1	-	TRBJ2-3	CASSVEGAPTDTQYF	TGTGCCAGCAGCGTAGAGGGGGCCCCCACAGATACGCAGTATTTT
TRBV5-1	TRBD2	few	TRBJ2-1	CASSLSLSGGFNEQFF	TGCGCCAGCAGCTTGTCCTTATCGGGGGGGTTCAATGAGCAGTTCTTC
TRBV6-1	TRBD2	-	TRBJ2-1	CASTRLAGNNEQFF	TGTGCCAGCACTCGACTAGCGGGGAACAATGAGCAGTTCTTC
TRBV4-1	-	once	TRBJ1-6	CASNQVKGSSYNSPLHF	TGCGCCAGCAACCAAGTTAAGGGGAGCTCCTATAATTCACCCCTCCACTTT
TRBV5-1	-	-	TRBJ2-5	CASSFGSRAGSLGETQYF	TGCGCCAGCAGCTTTGGGAGTCGAGCAGGGTCTTTGGGGGAGACCCAGTACTTC
TRBV6-4	TRBD2	-	TRBJ2-1	CASKDRRGGGEQFF	TGTGCCAGCAAGGACCGGCGGGGGGGCGGTGAGCAGTTCTTC
TRBV9	-	-	TRBJ2-1	CASSVGPAGEQFF	TGTGCCAGCAGCGTAGGACCAGCCGGTGAGCAGTTCTTC
TRBV4-1	-	-	TRBJ2-3	CASSQDSAGASLGTQYF	TGCGCCAGCAGCCAAGATAGTGCGGGGGCGTCCCTTGGTACGCAGTATTTT
TRBV3-1	-	few	TRBJ2-7	CASSQAGRTGYF	TGTGCCAGCAGCCAAGCGGGGAGGACCGGGTACTTC
TRBV6-1	-	-	TRBJ2-1	CASSEAGWGGSNEQFF	TGTGCCAGCAGTGAAGCCGGATGGGGAGGTTCCAATGAGCAGTTCTTC
TRBV27	TRBD1	few	TRBJ2-4	CASSTLPPGQGAEEQYF	TGTGCCAGCAGTACGCTTCCACCGGGACAGGGGGCGGAAGAGCAGTACTTC
TRBV12-3/TRBV12-4	-	-	TRBJ2-7	CASRGAWVNEQYF	TGTGCCAGCAGAGGGGCTTGGGTGAACGAGCAGTACTTC
TRBV29-1	TRBD2	-	TRBJ2-1	CSVGGLAGDAEQFF	TGCAGCGTGGGGGGCCTAGCGGGGGACGCTGAGCAGTTCTTC
TRBV18	TRBD1	once	TRBJ2-7	CASSLGTGKYPYEQYF	TGTGCCAGCTCACTTGGGACAGGGAAATATCCCTACGAGCAGTACTTC
TRBV27	TRBD1	-	TRBJ1-5	CASSLRAGGNQPQHF	TGTGCCAGCAGTTTAAGAGCAGGGGGGAATCAGCCCCAGCATTTT
TRBV5-1	TRBD1	few	TRBJ2-5	CASSPQGTGVRETQYF	TGCGCCAGCAGCCCACAAGGGACAGGGGTTCGGGAGACCCAGTACTTC
TRBV12-5	-	-	TRBJ2-5	CASGLVLGGSETQYF	TGTGCTAGTGGTTTGGTACTGGGGGGATCGGAGACCCAGTACTTC
TRBV10-3	-	-	TRBJ1-4	CAISVSLATNEKLFF	TGTGCCATCAGTGTTAGCCTCGCAACTAATGAAAAACTGTTTTTT
TRBV11-2	TRBD1	-	TRBJ2-1	CASSERDRDNEQFF	TGTGCCAGCAGCGAACGGGACAGGGACAATGAGCAGTTCTTC